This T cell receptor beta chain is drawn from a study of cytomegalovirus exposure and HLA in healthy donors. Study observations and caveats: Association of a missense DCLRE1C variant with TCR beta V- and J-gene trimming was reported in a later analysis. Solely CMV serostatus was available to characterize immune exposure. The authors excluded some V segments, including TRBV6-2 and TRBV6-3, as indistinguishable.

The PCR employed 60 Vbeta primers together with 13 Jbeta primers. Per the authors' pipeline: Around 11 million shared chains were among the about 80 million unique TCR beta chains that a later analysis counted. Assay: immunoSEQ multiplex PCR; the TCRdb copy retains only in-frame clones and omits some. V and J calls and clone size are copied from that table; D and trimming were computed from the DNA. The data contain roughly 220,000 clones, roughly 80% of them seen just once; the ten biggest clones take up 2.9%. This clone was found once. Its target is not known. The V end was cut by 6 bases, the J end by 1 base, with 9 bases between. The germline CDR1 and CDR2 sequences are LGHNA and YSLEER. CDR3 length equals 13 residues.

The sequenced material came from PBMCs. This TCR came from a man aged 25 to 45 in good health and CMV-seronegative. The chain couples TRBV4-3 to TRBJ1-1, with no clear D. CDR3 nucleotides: TGCGCCAGCAGTCCCCGACAGAACACTGAAGCTTTCTTT. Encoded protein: CASSPRQNTEAFF.